The 28 T cell receptor beta chains below come from one sample, sequenced in a study of monozygotic twins with inflammatory bowel disease. TCRdb reprocessed the 5' RACE reads and keeps a single row for each CDR3 protein, giving no DNA. Recorded for this sample: around 410,000 distinct CDR3 sequences. The specimen was blood. The receptors derive from a human donor with ulcerative colitis or Crohn's disease, or a healthy co-twin of an affected twin (not recorded which).

CDR3: CAISAVYPGTGDNEQFF. The chain is built from TRBV10-3 and TRBJ2-1; the TCRdb D gene call, TRBD1, has no DNA to confirm it. The CDR3 covers 17 residues. Germline lookup yields CDR1 ENHRY and CDR2 SYGVKD.

The chain combines TRBV20-1 with TRBJ1-2; TCRdb calls TRBD1, which cannot be checked without DNA. From germline, CDR1 is DFQATT and CDR2 SNEGSKA (reference sequence). The CDR3 spans 14 residues. CDR3 sequence: CSAQTGTGERGYTF.

The chain's CDR3 is CASRPGEHNSPLHF. The chain joins TRBV10-1 to TRBJ1-6; TCRdb's D gene call, TRBD1, goes unchecked for lack of DNA. Per germline, CDR1 WNHNN and CDR2 SYGVQD (reference sequence). The CDR3 extends over 14 amino acids.

The rearrangement links TRBV5-1 to TRBJ1-2. CDR3 length equals 14 residues. CDR1 and CDR2 (germline): SGHRS, YFSETQ. CDR3: CASSLGEPNYGYTF.

This chain joins TRBV3-1 and TRBJ2-1; the TCRdb call, TRBD2, lacks DNA for checking. CDR1 and CDR2 (germline): LGHDT, YNNKEL (reference sequence). The CDR3 totals 15 residues. The CDR3 sequence: CASRPSSAVPQEQFF.

The genes are TRBV7-6 and TRBJ2-1; TCRdb gives TRBD1 as the D gene, but with no DNA this cannot be confirmed. Germline-derived CDR1 and CDR2 are SGHVS and FNYEAQ. The CDR3 length is 15 residues. CDR3 protein: CASSLRSRGTAEQFF.

The chain has TRBV30 and TRBJ1-4. CDR1 and CDR2 (germline): GTSNPN, SVGIG (reference sequence). CDR3 length equals 16 residues. The CDR3 protein is CAWSDTTRGLGEKLFF.

This chain links TRBV5-1 with TRBJ1-1. Per germline, CDR1 SGHRS and CDR2 YFSETQ. The CDR3 runs 13 residues. The CDR3: CASSGRTDTEAFF.

The CDR3: CASSLAPAGGYNEQFF. The V and J genes are TRBV5-1 and TRBJ2-1; the TCRdb D gene call, TRBD2, has no DNA to confirm it. Per germline, CDR1 SGHRS and CDR2 YFSETQ. This CDR3 is 16 amino acids long.

The chain employs TRBV12-3 or TRBV12-4 and TRBJ2-7; lacking DNA, the TRBD1 call made by TCRdb goes unchecked. The CDR3 spans 13 residues. CDR3 residues: CASNGANSYEQYF.

The V gene is TRBV5-1, the J gene TRBJ2-3. CDR3 length equals 16 residues. Germline CDR1 and CDR2: SGHRS and YFSETQ. The CDR3: CASSLALGSYTDTQYF.

The chain's CDR3 is CASSLWPGPQETQYF. This sequence joins TRBV5-1 and TRBJ2-5; the D gene TCRdb calls, TRBD1, cannot be checked with no DNA. This CDR3 contains 15 residues. Germline CDR1 reads SGHRS; CDR2 reads YFSETQ.

The CDR3 sequence: CASSPIIRGGGDTQYF. The V and J genes are TRBV7-2 and TRBJ2-3; without DNA, the TCRdb call of TRBD2 cannot be checked. This CDR3 spans 16 amino acids. The germline V gene encodes CDR1 SGHTA and CDR2 FQGNSA. Full variable domain (outside the CDR3, taken from reference TRBV7-2 and TRBJ2-3): GAGVSQSPSNKVTEKGKDVELRCDPISGHTALYWYRQSLGQGLEFLIYFQGNSAPDKSGLPSDRFSAERTGGSVSTLTIQRTQQEDSAVYLCASSPIIRGGGDTQYFGPGTRLTVL.

This CDR3 is CASSQEGQLEQYF. V usage is TRBV4-1 and J usage is TRBJ2-7; the D gene TCRdb calls, TRBD1, cannot be checked with no DNA. The CDR3 runs to 13 residues. The V gene's germline CDR1 is MGHRA and CDR2 YSYEKL.

The V gene is TRBV18, the J gene TRBJ2-1; TCRdb calls TRBD2, which cannot be checked without DNA. Germline values: CDR1 KGHSH, CDR2 LQKENI. This CDR3 is built from 16 residues. The CDR3 sequence: CASSPPSSGRENEQFF.

The chain employs TRBV6-5 and TRBJ2-7; TCRdb calls TRBD2, which cannot be checked without DNA. CDR1 is MNHEY, CDR2 SVGAGI, per germline. This CDR3 has 16 residues. The CDR3 is CASSYSIIAFSYEQYF.

The rearrangement uses TRBV4-1 and TRBJ2-1; TCRdb picks TRBD2, but there is no DNA to check that call. The CDR3 is 15 amino acids. CDR1 MGHRA and CDR2 YSYEKL come from the germline V gene. The CDR3 loop is CASSYQRGGQNEQFF.

This chain links TRBV27 with TRBJ2-3; TCRdb indicates TRBD2, and absent DNA this call remains unverified. There are 15 residues in the CDR3. Germline values: CDR1 MNHEY, CDR2 SMNVEV (reference sequence). The CDR3: CASSLVGGGPDTQYF.

V and J are TRBV28 and TRBJ2-5; there is no DNA to check the TCRdb D call of TRBD2. The germline V gene has CDR1 MDHEN and CDR2 SYDVKM. The CDR3 consists of 13 residues. The CDR3 reads CASRSGRQETQYF.

The chain combines TRBV18 with TRBJ1-2; the D call of TRBD1 rests on TCRdb alone, since no DNA is present to check it. Germline CDR1 is KGHSH and CDR2 is LQKENI. There are 13 residues in the CDR3. CDR3 sequence reads: CASSPNSLGGYTF.

The V gene is TRBV30, the J gene TRBJ1-5. Germline CDR1 GTSNPN, CDR2 SVGIG (reference sequence). The CDR3 has 14 residues. CDR3 sequence: CAFRAGGSNQPQHF.

The chain links TRBV3-1 to TRBJ1-1. The CDR3 is 16 amino acids. In germline, CDR1 is LGHDT, CDR2 YNNKEL (reference sequence). The CDR3: CASSQDLSAKDTEAFF.

This rearrangement joins TRBV11-2 to TRBJ1-4. Germline CDR1 SGHAT, CDR2 FQNNGV. This CDR3 is built from 12 residues. The CDR3 is CASSSAIEKLFF.

V is TRBV2 and J is TRBJ1-2; there is no DNA to check the TCRdb D call of TRBD1. This CDR3 spans 14 amino acids. CDR1 SNHLY and CDR2 FYNNEI come from the germline V gene. CDR3 protein: CASSAGQGNYGYTF.

The chain combines TRBV6-1 with TRBJ1-5. The CDR3 runs 15 residues. The germline V gene encodes CDR1 MNHNS and CDR2 SASEGT. This chain's CDR3 is CASRDDTYSNQPQHF.

The chain joins TRBV14 to TRBJ2-7; the TCRdb D gene call, TRBD1, has no DNA to confirm it. Germline CDR1 is SGHDN and CDR2 is FVKESK. The CDR3 extends over 17 amino acids. The CDR3 sequence: CASSQALPRGGNYEQYF.

V usage is TRBV9 and J usage is TRBJ2-1; no DNA is available, so the TRBD2 call from TCRdb remains unchecked. Germline assignment: CDR1 SGDLS and CDR2 YYNGEE. The CDR3 contains 17 residues. CDR3 region: CASSVGGTRGGRDEQFF.

This chain links TRBV30 with TRBJ1-4. Germline CDR1 is GTSNPN and CDR2 is SVGIG (reference sequence). The CDR3 length is 15 residues. CDR3: CAWSPLMPANEKLFF. Full variable domain (rest looked up from reference TRBV30 and TRBJ1-4): SQTIHQWPATLVQPVGSPLSLECTVEGTSNPNLYWYRQAAGRGLQLLFYSVGIGQISSEVPQNLSASRPQDRQFILSSKKLLLSDSGFYLCAWSPLMPANEKLFFGSGTQLSVL.